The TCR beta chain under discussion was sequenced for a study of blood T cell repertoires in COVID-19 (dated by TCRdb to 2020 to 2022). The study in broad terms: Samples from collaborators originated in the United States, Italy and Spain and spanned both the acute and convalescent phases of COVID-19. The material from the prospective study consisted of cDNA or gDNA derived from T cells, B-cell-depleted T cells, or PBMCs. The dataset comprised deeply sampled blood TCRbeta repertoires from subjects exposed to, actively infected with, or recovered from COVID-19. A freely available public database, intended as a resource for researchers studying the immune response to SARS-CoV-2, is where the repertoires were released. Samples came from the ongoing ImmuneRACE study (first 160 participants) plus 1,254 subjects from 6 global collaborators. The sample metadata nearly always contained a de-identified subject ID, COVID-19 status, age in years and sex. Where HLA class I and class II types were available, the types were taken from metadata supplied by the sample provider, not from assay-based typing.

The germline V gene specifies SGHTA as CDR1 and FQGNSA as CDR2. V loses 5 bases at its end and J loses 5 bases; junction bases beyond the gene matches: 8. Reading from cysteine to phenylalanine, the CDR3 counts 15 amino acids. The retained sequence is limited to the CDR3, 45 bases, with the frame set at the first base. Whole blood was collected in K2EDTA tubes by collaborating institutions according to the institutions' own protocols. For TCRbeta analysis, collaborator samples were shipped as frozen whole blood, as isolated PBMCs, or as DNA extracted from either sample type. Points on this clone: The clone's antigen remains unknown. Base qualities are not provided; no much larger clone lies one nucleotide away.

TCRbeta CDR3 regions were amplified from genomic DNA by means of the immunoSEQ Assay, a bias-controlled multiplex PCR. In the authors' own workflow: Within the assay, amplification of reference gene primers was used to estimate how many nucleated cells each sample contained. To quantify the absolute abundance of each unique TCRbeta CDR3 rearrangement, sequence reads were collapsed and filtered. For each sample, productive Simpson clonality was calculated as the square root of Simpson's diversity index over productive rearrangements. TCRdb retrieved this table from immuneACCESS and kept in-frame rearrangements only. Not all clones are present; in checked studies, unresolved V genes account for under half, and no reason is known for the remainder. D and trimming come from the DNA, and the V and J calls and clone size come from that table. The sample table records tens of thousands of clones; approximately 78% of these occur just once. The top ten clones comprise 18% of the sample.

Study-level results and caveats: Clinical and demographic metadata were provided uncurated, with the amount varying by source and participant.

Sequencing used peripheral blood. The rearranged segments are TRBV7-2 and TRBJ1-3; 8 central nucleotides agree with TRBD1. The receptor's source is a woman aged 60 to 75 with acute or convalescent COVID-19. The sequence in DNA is TGTGCCAGCAGCCCAATTACAGGGGGTAGAAACACCATATATTTT. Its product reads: CASSPITGGRNTIYF.